One and the same sample provided the 8 T cell receptor beta chains below, sequenced in a study of blood T cells in healthy people across ages. It was with a sample-barcoded 5' primer and a J-beta primer mix that a second PCR of roughly 7 to 12 cycles was run. TCRdb recomputed calls from the 5' RACE reads with MiXCR, one row per CDR3 protein. Among about 970,000 distinct CDR3 sequences, roughly 51% were seen once, and the ten largest hold roughly a fifth. The sequenced material came from blood. The origin of the receptors is a woman aged 55-70 years in good health.

A few counts support this clonotype. The rearrangement joins TRBV7-9 to TRBJ2-5; 8 positions match TRBD1. V gave up 5 bases and J gave up 5 bases; unmatched junction bases: 7. CDR1 is SEHNR, CDR2 FQNEAQ, per germline (reference sequence). The CDR3 length is 14 residues. In DNA form, the CDR3 reads TGTGCCAGCAGCGCCCGGGACAGGCAGGAGACCCAGTACTTC. It specifies CASSARDRQETQYF.

This sequence joins TRBV4-3 and TRBJ2-7; D perhaps matches TRBD2 (6 bases). Germline V lookup: CDR1 LGHNA, CDR2 YSLEER. V was cut by 5 bases and J by 3 bases, with 11 bases left in between. There are 13 residues in the CDR3. DNA for the CDR3: TGCGCCAGCAGCAAGCTGGGGGGCTACGAGCAGTACTTC. This sequence encodes CASSKLGGYEQYF.

The chain uses TRBV3-1 and TRBJ1-2; TRBD1 is a possible D gene (6 bases). This CDR3 is built from 15 residues. The V end lost 3 bases, the J end lost 8 bases, and 19 bases lay between the germline ends. Germline V gene data show CDR1 as LGHDT and CDR2 as YNNKEL (reference sequence). The CDR3 DNA reads as TGTGCCAGCAGCCACCAAGACAGGATTGGATTGGGCTACACCTTC. This encodes CASSHQDRIGLGYTF.

The chain couples TRBV4-3 to TRBJ2-3; 8 bases align to TRBD2. CDR1 and CDR2 from the germline V gene are LGHNA and YSLEER. With 4 bases clipped from V and 3 bases from J, the junction kept 18 bases outside the gene matches. This CDR3 comprises 19 residues. CDR3 sequence: CASSPKRPIGRATTDTQYF. The CDR3 nucleotides read TGCGCCAGCAGCCCGAAACGACCTATCGGGAGGGCCACAACAGATACGCAGTATTTT.

J is TRBJ2-1 and V is TRBV7-2; no firm D call. The CDR3 sequence is 14 residues long. Deletions cut 0 bases from V and 6 bases from J, with 9 bases between. Germline loops: CDR1 SGHTA, CDR2 FQGNSA. The CDR3, as DNA: TGTGCCAGCAGCTTAGCGGTATGGGGCAATGAGCAGTTCTTC. Translation: CASSLAVWGNEQFF.

On this clonotype: Germline and junction disagree at one end, which may indicate a read error. V gene TRBV18 combines with J gene TRBJ2-7; the D is unclear. This CDR3 has 12 residues. Germline V CDR1 and CDR2: KGHSH, LQKENI. CDR3 in DNA: TGTGCCAGCTCACCTTCTGACCTAGAGCGGTACTTC. Protein: CASSPSDLERYF.

This clonotype was seen more than once but under ten times. The CDR3 DNA sequence: TGTGCCACCGGGACAGGTCTATACGAGCAGTACTTC. Encoded protein: CATGTGLYEQYF. This chain connects TRBV7-2 to TRBJ2-7, with 8 bases that match TRBD1. The CDR3 is 12 amino acids. In germline, CDR1 is SGHTA, CDR2 FQGNSA. The V and J ends lost 10 bases and 4 bases, in that order; junction bases with no gene match: 6.

This sequence joins TRBV7-2 and TRBJ2-1; a possible D gene is TRBD2 (6 bases). The J call may not be correct, given that the DNA end is closer to TRBJ2-7. CDR1 and CDR2 (germline): SGHTA, FQGNSA. The CDR3 covers 16 residues. The DNA of the CDR3 is TGTGCCAGCAGCTTGGGCAGGGAGGTAGTATACAATGAGCAGTACTTC. Encoded protein: CASSLGREVVYNEQYF.